This TCR beta chain was sequenced during a study of tumor and adjacent non-tumor tissue in lung cancer (dated by TCRdb to 2016 to 2018). About the investigation overall: The cohort included around twelve adenocarcinoma, 2 squamous cell carcinoma and 1 small cell lung cancer patients. The roughly 15 patients were aged roughly 30 to 76 years, included about ten men and 5 women, and had TNM stage I to III disease. In total, sequencing yielded over 95 million productive TCRbeta reads, which works out to an average of approximately 4 million reads per sample. The study compared bulk TCRbeta repertoires from lung tumor tissue and matched distant non-tumor lung tissue of about 15 lung cancer patients. TCRbeta CDR3 sequencing was performed on thirty paired specimens, with one tumor sample and one normal lung sample collected per patient.

The study at large found these results: With only about 16 patients in the cohort, the authors noted that larger samples and more detailed clinical data are needed. Tumor tissue showed significantly greater TCR diversity (inverse Simpson) than normal lung tissue (approximately 430 vs 150, P = 0.0075, Mann-Whitney U test). The top 100 clones accounted for a significantly larger cumulative portion of the repertoire in normal lung than in tumor tissue. Neither the sequencing platform nor unique molecular identifiers are named or mentioned anywhere in the methods. Peripheral blood was not sequenced, so blood TCRbeta repertoires in these lung cancer patients were not examined. TCR diversity was significantly higher in younger patients, and greater tumor TCR diversity was associated with shorter overall survival and shorter disease-free survival.

This clonotype was recorded a few times. No antigen is known for it. No much larger clone is present one base from it, and per-base qualities are unavailable. RNA was isolated from bulk, unsorted tissue, and RNA quality was assessed with a NanoDrop ND-1000 and an Agilent 2100. Normal lung samples were distant non-tumor tissue taken more than 3 cm from the tumor edge. All donors had newly diagnosed lung cancer, had not received prior chemotherapy, and were admitted for thoracic surgery in China between August and November 2014. The study excluded patients who had received radiotherapy or chemotherapy before or who had another cancer at the same time. Surgical tissue pieces of about 1-2.1 cm3 were preserved in RNAlater solution and stored at -80 °C until use. Libraries were built with multiplex PCR. These reads were obtained on an Illumina HiSeq 2500. Following protocols modified from ARM-PCR, the researchers constructed TCRbeta libraries through three rounds of nested PCR with primers (Table S4). Before sequencing, PCR products of 200-500 bp were cut from the gel and purified using the QIAquick gel extraction kit. Per the source publication's procedure: Trimmomatic was used to clean the reads, FLASH merged the cleaned reads into complete CDR3 sequences, and MiTCR assigned the sequences to V(D)J germline segments. Clonal diversity was computed as the inverse Simpson's index with VDJtools. Productive reads were defined as in-frame sequences without a premature stop codon. Using fastp at Q25 and MiXCR, TCRdb reprocessed the public reads and kept productive beta chains. Rows merge per CDR3 protein into single entries with the most common DNA and genes. In this record, the V and J calls reflect TCRdb's handling and not the investigators' own analysis. Recorded for this sample are roughly 120,000 distinct CDR3 sequences; roughly three fifths of them occurred a single time. 15% to 20% of the sample is in the top ten clones.

Compared with germline, V lacks 6 bases and J lacks 7 bases; bases without a gene match: 6. For CDR1 and CDR2, the germline V gene (reference sequence) lists DFQATT and SNEGSKA. Its CDR3 holds 12 amino acids, cysteine through phenylalanine. Only the CDR3 portion is preserved as DNA: 36 bases, with reading frame beginning at the first base. This TCR derives from a man in his 60s with non-small cell lung cancer. Sequenced: distant non-tumor lung tissue. The chain is encoded by TRBV20-1 joined to TRBJ1-2, with 9 bases aligning to TRBD1. The bases are TGCAGTGCGGGACAGGGAACGGGTGGCTACACCTTC. This is translated as CSAGQGTGGYTF.